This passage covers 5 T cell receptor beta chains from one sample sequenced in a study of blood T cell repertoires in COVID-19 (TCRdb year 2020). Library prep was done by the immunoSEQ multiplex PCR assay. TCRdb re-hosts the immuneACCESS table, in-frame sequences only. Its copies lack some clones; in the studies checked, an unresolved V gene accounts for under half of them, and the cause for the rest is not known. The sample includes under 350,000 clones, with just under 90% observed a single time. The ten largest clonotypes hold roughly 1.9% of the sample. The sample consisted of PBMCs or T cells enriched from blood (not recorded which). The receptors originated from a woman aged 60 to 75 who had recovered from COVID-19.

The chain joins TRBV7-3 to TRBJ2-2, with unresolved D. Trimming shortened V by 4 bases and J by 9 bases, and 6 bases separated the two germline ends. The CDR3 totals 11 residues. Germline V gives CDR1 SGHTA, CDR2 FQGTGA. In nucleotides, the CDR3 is TGTGCCAGCAGCTCTGCGAGGGAGCTGTTTTTT. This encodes CASSSARELFF.

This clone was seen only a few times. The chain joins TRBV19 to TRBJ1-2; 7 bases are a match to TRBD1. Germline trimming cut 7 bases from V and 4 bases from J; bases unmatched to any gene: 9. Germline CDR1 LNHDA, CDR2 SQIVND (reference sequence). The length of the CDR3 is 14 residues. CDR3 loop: CASNQPGTAYGYTF. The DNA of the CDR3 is TGTGCCAGTAACCAACCCGGGACAGCCTATGGCTACACCTTC. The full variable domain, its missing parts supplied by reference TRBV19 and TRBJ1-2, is DGGITQSPKYLFRKEGQNVTLSCEQNLNHDAMYWYRQDPGQGLRLIYYSQIVNDFQKGDIAEGYSVSREKKESFPLTVTSAQKNPTAFYLCASNQPGTAYGYTFGSGTRLTVV.

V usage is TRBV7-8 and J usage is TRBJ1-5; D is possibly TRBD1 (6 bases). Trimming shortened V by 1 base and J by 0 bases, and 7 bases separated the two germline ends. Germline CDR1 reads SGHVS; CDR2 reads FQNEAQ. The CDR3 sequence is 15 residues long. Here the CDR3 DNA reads TGTGCCAGCAGCTTAGGGACAGCTAGCAATCAGCCCCAGCATTTT. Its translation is CASSLGTASNQPQHF.

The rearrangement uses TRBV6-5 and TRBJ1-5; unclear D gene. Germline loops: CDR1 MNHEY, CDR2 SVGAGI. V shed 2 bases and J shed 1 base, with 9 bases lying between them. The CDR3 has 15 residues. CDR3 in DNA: TGTGCCAGCAGTTACGGAGTTGGGAGCAATCAGCCCCAGCATTTT. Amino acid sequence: CASSYGVGSNQPQHF.

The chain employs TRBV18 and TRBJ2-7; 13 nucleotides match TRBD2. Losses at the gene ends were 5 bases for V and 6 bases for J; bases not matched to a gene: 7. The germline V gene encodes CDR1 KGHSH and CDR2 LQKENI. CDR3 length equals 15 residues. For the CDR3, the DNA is TGTGCCAGCTCATCCGGGACTAGCGGGACTTTCGAGCAGTACTTC. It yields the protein CASSSGTSGTFEQYF.